This T cell receptor (beta chain) was found in a study of CD8 T cells in Susac syndrome. This CDR3 is built from 15 residues. Per germline, CDR1 SGHAT and CDR2 FQNNGV. V lost 5 bases and J 4 bases, leaving 12 bases between the germline ends. The RNA input was 0.5 to 1 ug, and it was reverse transcribed with random hexamers. The authors amplified TCR beta CDR3 across 54 Vbeta and 13 Jbeta using immunoSEQ multiplex PCR. TCRdb analysed the immunoSEQ multiplex PCR reads with MiXCR anew, one entry per CDR3 protein. Of about 250,000 distinct CDR3 sequences detected, 90% to 95% appear once; the ten largest clones hold around 0.07%. The study sequenced TCR beta in blood CD8+ and CD4+ T cells. The patients who served as multiple sclerosis controls were treatment-naive and had stable or active relapsing-remitting disease that fulfilled the revised McDonald criteria. TEMRA cells were FACS-enriched, while CD8+ and CD4+ T cells were negatively isolated.

The receptor comes from a human donor with multiple sclerosis. The chain is built from TRBV11-2 and TRBJ2-6; D ambiguous. The sequenced sample was CD4+ T cells from PBMCs. The CDR3 DNA is TGTGCCAGCAGCCGGTACGGGTGGGGGGCCAACGTCCTGACTTTC. Translated: CASSRYGWGANVLTF.